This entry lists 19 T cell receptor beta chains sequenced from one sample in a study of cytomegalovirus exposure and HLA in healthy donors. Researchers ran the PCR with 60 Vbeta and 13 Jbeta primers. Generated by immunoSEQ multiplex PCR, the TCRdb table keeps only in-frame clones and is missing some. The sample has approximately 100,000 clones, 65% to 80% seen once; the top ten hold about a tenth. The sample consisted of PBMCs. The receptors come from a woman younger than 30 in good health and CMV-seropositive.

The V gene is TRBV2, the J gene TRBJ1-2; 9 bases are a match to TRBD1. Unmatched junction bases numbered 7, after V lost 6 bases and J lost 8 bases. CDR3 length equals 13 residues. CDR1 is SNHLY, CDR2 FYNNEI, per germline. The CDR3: CASSVGTGLGYTF. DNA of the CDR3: TGTGCCAGCAGCGTCGGGACAGGGCTGGGCTACACCTTC.

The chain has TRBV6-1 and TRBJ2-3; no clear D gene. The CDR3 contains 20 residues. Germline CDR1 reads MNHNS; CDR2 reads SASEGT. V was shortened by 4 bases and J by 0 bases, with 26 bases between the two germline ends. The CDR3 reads CASSVETEMASGFSTDTQYF. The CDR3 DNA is TGTGCCAGCAGTGTCGAGACGGAGATGGCGTCCGGATTTAGCACAGATACGCAGTATTTT.

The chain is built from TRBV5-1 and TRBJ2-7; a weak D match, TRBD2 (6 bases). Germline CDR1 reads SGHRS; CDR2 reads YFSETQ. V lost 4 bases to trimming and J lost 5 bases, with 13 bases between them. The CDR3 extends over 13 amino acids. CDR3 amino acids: CASSRGWGDEQYF. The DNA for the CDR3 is TGCGCCAGCAGCCGGGGCTGGGGGGACGAGCAGTACTTC.

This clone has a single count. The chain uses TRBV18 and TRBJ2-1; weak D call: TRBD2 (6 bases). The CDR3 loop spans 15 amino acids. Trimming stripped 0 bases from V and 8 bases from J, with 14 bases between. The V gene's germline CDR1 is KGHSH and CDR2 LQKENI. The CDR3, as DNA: TGTGCCAGCTCACCACCGGGGGGAACGGCCGATGAGCAGTTCTTC. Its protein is CASSPPGGTADEQFF.

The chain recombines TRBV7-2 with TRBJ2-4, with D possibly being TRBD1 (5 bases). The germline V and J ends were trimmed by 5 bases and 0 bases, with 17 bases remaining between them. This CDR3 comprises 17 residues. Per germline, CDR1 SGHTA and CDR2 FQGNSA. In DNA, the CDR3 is TGTGCCAGCAGCCCCCAGACAGAGTTGTTAGCCAAAAACATTCAGTACTTC. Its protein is CASSPQTELLAKNIQYF.

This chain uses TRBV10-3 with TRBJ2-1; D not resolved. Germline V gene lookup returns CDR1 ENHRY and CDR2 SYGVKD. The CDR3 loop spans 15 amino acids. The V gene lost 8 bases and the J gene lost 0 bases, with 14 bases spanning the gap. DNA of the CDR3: TGTGCCATCCGTTCCGACATGAGCTCCTACAATGAGCAGTTCTTC. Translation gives CAIRSDMSSYNEQFF.

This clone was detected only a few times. The CDR3 DNA follows: TGTGCCAGCAGCCGTGGACAGGGGGCTGAAGAGACCCAGTACTTC. Translation: CASSRGQGAEETQYF. V usage is TRBV7-9 and J usage is TRBJ2-5; 11 bases agree with TRBD1. The germline V gene has CDR1 SEHNR and CDR2 FQNEAQ (reference sequence). Germline trimming cut 5 bases from V and 3 bases from J; bases unmatched to any gene: 5. The length of the CDR3 is 15 residues.

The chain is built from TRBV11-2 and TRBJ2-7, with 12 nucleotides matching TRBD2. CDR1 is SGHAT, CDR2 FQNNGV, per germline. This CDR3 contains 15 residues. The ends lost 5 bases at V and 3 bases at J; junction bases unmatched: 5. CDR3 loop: CASSPRTSGNYEQYF. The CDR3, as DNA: TGTGCCAGCAGCCCGCGGACTAGCGGGAACTACGAGCAGTACTTC.

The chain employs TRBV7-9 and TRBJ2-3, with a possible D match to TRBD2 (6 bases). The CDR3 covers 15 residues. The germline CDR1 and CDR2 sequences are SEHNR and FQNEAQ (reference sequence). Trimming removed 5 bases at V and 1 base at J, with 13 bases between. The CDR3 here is CASSRAGLRTDTQYF. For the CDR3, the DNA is TGTGCCAGCAGCCGGGCGGGACTTCGCACAGATACGCAGTATTTT.

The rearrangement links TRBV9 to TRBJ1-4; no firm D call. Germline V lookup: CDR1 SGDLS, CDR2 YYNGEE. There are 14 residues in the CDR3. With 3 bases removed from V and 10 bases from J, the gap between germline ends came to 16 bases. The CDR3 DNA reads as TGTGCCAGCAGCGACGAGGGATATTCGGGAAAACTGTTTTTT. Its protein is CASSDEGYSGKLFF.

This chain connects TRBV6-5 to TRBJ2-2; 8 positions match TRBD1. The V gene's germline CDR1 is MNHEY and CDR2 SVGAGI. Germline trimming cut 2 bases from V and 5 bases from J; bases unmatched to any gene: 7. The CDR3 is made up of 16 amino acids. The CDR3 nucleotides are TGTGCCAGCAGTTACGGGCAGGGGGCATATACCGGGGAGCTGTTTTTT. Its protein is CASSYGQGAYTGELFF.

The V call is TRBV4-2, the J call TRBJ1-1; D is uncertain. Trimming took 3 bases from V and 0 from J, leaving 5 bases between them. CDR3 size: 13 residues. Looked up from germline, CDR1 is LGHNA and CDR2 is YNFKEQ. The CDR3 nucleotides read TGTGCCAGCAGCCACCCTATGAACACTGAAGCTTTCTTT. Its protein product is CASSHPMNTEAFF.

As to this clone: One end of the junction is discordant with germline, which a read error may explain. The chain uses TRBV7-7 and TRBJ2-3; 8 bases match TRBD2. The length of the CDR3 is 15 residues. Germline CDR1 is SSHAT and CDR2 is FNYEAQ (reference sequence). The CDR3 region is CASSLSGNGGDTQYF. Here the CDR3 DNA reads TGTGCTAGCAGCCTTAGCGGGAATGGGGGTGATACGCAGTATTTT. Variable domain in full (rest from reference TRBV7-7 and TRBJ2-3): GAGVSQSPRYKVTKRGQDVTLRCDPISSHATLYWYQQALGQGPEFLTYFNYEAQPDKSGLPSDRFSAERPEGSISTLTIQRTEQRDSAMYRCASSLSGNGGDTQYFGPGTRLTVL.

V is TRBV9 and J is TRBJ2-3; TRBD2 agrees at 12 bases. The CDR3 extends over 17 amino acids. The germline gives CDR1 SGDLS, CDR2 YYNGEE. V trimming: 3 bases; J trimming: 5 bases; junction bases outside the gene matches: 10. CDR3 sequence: CASSANPLAGGVDTQYF. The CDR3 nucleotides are TGTGCCAGCAGCGCCAACCCACTAGCGGGAGGTGTAGATACGCAGTATTTT.

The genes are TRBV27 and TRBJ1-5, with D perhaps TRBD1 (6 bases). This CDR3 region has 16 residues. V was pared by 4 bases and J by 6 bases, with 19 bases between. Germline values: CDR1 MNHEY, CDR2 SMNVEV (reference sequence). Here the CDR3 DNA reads TGTGCCAGCAGTTCCCAGACAGGAACCTCGATTCAGCCCCAGCATTTT. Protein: CASSSQTGTSIQPQHF.

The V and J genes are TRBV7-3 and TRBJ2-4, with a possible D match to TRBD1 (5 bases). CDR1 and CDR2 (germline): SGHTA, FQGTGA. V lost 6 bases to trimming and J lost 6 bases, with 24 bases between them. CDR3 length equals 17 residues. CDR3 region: CASSPTPSEQGRNIQYF. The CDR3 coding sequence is TGTGCCAGCAGTCCCACCCCCTCCGAGCAGGGTCGAAACATTCAGTACTTC.

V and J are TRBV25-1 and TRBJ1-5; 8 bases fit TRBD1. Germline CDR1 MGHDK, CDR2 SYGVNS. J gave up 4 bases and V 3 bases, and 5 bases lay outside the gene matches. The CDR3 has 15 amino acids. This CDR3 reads CASSDNRGVNQPQHF. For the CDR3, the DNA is TGTGCCAGCAGTGATAACAGGGGGGTTAATCAGCCCCAGCATTTT.

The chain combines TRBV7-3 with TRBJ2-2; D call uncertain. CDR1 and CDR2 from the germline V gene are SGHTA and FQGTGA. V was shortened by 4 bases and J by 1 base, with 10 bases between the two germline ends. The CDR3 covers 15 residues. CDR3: CASSSTNRNTGELFF. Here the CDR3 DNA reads TGTGCCAGCAGCTCAACTAACAGGAACACCGGGGAGCTGTTTTTT.

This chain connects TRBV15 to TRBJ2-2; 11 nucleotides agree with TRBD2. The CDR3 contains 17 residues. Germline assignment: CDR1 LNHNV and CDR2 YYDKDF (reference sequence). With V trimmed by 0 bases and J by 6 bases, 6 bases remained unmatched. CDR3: CATSRDGLAGGSGELFF. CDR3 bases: TGTGCCACCAGCAGAGATGGGCTAGCGGGAGGATCCGGGGAGCTGTTTTTT.